This TCR beta chain was profiled in a study of graft-versus-host responses after intestinal transplantation. For the study at large: Transplantation in recipients was multivisceral, liver-intestinal, or isolated intestinal. All recipients got anti-thymocyte globulin induction, then tacrolimus and steroids for around three years. Study outcomes and limitations: Investigators detected GvH clones in recipient marrow, with some emerging earlier in ileum or blood. Declining HvG levels early post-transplant were linked to peak circulating GvH clone levels.

Sequencing used immunoSEQ multiplex PCR; TCRdb keeps in-frame clones, though not all of them. Among over 60,000 clones listed, approximately 91% were seen once. As for this clone: Its antigen remains unidentified.

Intraepithelial plus lamina propria lymphocytes were released by processing graft tissue. The sample was ileum tissue, taken approximately 370 days after transplant. The clonotype originates from a human patient who received an intestinal transplant, so some T cells may come from the graft donor.

The CDR3, as DNA: TGCGCCAGCAGCTGGAGGACAGGGGTAAGCTACGAGCAGTACTTC. This gives the protein CASSWRTGVSYEQYF. The V gene is TRBV5-1, the J gene TRBJ2-7, with 9 positions matching TRBD1. There are 15 residues in the CDR3. V gave up 3 bases and J gave up 3 bases; unmatched junction bases: 7. Germline-derived CDR1 and CDR2 are SGHRS and YFSETQ.